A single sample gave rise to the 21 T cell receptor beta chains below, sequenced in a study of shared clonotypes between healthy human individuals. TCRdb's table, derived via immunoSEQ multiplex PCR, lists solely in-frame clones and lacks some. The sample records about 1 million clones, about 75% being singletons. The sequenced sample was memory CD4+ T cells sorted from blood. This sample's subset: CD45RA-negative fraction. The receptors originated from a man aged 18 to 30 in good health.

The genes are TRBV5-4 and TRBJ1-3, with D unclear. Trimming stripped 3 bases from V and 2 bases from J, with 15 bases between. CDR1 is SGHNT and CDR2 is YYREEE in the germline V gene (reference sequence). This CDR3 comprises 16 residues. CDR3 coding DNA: TGTGCCAGCAGCTCACTATACGGGTCGGCTGGAAACACCATATATTTT. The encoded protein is CASSSLYGSAGNTIYF.

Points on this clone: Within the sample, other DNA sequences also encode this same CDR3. This CDR3 reads CASSPDGTGELFF. The CDR3 nucleotides are TGTGCCAGCAGCCCGGACGGCACCGGGGAGCTGTTTTTT. The rearrangement links TRBV5-4 to TRBJ2-2, with D unresolved. Trimming stripped 4 bases from V and 4 bases from J, with 8 bases between. This CDR3 contains 13 residues. Per germline, CDR1 SGHNT and CDR2 YYREEE (reference sequence).

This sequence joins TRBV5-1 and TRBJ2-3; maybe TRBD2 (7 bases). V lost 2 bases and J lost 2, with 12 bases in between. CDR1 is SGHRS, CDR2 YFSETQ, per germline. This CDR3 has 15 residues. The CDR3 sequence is CASSFGGGDTDTQYF. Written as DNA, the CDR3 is TGCGCCAGCAGCTTTGGAGGGGGGGACACAGATACGCAGTATTTT.

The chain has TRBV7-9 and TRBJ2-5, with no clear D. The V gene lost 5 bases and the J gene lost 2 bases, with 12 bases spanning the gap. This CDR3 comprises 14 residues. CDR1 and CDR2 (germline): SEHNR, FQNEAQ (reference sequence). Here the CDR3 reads CASSEEAVQETQYF. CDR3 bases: TGTGCCAGCAGCGAAGAGGCCGTTCAAGAGACCCAGTACTTC.

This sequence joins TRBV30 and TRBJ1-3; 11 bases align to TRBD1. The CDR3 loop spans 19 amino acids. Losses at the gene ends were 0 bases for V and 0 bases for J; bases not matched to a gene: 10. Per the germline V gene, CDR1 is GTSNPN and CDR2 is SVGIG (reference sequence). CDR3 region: CAWSVEGQGAQSSGNTIYF. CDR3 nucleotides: TGTGCCTGGAGTGTAGAAGGACAGGGGGCCCAGAGCTCTGGAAACACCATATATTTT.

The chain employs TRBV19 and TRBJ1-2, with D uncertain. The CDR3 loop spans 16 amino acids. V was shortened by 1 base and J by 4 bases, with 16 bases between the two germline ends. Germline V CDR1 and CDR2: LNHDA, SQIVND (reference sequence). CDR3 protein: CASSIGQPSSSYGYTF. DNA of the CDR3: TGTGCCAGTAGTATAGGTCAGCCGTCGAGTTCCTATGGCTACACCTTC. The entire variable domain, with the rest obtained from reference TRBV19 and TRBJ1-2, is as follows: DGGITQSPKYLFRKEGQNVTLSCEQNLNHDAMYWYRQDPGQGLRLIYYSQIVNDFQKGDIAEGYSVSREKKESFPLTVTSAQKNPTAFYLCASSIGQPSSSYGYTFGSGTRLTVV.

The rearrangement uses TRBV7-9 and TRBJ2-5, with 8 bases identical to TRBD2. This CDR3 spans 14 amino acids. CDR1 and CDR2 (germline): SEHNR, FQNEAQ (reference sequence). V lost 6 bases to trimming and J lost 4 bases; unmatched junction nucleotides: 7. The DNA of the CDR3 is TGTGCCAGCAGATTACAAGCGGGGGTAGAGACCCAGTACTTC. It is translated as CASRLQAGVETQYF.

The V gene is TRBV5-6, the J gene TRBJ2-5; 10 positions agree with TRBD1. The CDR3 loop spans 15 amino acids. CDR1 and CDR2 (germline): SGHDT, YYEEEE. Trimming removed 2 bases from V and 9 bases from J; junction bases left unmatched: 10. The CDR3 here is CASSFTGTGVMAQYF. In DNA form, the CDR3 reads TGTGCCAGCAGCTTTACCGGGACAGGGGTTATGGCCCAGTACTTC. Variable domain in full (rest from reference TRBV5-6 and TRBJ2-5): DAGVTQSPTHLIKTRGQQVTLRCSPKSGHDTVSWYQQALGQGPQFIFQYYEEEERQRGNFPDRFSGHQFPNYSSELNVNALLLGDSALYLCASSFTGTGVMAQYFGPGTRLLVL.

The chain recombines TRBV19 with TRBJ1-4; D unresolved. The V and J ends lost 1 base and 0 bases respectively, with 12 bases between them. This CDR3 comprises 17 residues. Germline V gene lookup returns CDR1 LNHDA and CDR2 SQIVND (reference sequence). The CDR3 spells CASSIAGRSATNEKLFF. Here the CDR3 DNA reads TGTGCCAGTAGTATAGCGGGGAGGAGCGCAACTAATGAAAAACTGTTTTTT.

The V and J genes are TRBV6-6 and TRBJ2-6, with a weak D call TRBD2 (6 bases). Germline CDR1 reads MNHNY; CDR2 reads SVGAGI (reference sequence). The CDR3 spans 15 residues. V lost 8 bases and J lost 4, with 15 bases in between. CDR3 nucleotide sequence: TGTGCCAGCTTTTCCTACGGGAGCGGGGCCAACGTCCTGACTTTC. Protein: CASFSYGSGANVLTF.

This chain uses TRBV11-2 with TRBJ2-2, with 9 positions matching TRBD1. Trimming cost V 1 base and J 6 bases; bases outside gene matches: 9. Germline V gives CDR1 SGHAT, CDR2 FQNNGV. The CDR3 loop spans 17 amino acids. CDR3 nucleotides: TGTGCCAGCAGCTTAGGACGGGGACAGGGTATCTCCGGGGAGCTGTTTTTT. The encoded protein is CASSLGRGQGISGELFF. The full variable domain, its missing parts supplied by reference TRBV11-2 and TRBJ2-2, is EAGVAQSPRYKIIEKRQSVAFWCNPISGHATLYWYQQILGQGPKLLIQFQNNGVVDDSQLPKDRFSAERLKGVDSTLKIQPAKLEDSAVYLCASSLGRGQGISGELFFGEGSRLTVL.

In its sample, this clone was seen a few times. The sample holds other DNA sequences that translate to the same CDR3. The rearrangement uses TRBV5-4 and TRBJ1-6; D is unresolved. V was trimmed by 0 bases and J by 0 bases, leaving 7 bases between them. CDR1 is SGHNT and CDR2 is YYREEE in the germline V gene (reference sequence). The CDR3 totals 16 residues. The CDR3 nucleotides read TGTGCCAGCAGCTTGGGCGGTAGCTCCTATAATTCACCCCTCCACTTT. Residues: CASSLGGSSYNSPLHF.

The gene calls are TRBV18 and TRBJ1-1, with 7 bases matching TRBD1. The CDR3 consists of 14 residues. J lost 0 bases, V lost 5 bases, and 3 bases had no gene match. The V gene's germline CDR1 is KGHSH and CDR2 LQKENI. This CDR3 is CASSYTGVNTEAFF. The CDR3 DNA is TGTGCCAGCTCATATACAGGGGTGAACACTGAAGCTTTCTTT.

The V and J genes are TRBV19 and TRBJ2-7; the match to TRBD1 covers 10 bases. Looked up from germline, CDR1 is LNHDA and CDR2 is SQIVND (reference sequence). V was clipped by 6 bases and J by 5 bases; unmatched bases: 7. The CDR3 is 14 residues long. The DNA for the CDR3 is TGTGCCAGTAGGCCGGGACAGGGGTTCCACGAGCAGTACTTC. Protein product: CASRPGQGFHEQYF.

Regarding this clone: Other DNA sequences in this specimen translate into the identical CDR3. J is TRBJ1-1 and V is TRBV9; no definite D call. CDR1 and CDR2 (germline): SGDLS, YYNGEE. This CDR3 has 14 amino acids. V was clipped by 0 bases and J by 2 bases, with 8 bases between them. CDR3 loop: CASSVGQVNTEAFF. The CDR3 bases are TGTGCCAGCAGCGTAGGGCAGGTTAACACTGAAGCTTTCTTT. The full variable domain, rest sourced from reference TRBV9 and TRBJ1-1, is DSGVTQTPKHLITATGQRVTLRCSPRSGDLSVYWYQQSLDQGLQFLIQYYNGEERAKGNILERFSAQQFPDLHSELNLSSLELGDSALYFCASSVGQVNTEAFFGQGTRLTVV.

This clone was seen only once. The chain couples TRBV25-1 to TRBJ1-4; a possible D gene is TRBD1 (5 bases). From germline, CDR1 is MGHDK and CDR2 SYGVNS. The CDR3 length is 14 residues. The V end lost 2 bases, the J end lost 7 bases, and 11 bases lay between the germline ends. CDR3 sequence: CASSERGSSEKLFF. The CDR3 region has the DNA TGTGCCAGCAGTGAACGGGGGTCGAGTGAAAAACTGTTTTTT.

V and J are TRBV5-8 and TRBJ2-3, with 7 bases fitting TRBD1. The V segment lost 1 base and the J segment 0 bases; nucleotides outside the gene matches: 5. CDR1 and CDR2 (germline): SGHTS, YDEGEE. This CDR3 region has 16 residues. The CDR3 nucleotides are TGTGCCAGCAGCTTGACCTCCAGGGGGAGCACAGATACGCAGTATTTT. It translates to CASSLTSRGSTDTQYF.

The CDR3 loop reads CAISALAGSPSYEQYF. The CDR3 DNA reads TGTGCCATCAGTGCACTAGCGGGCTCCCCCTCCTACGAGCAGTACTTC. The chain combines TRBV10-3 with TRBJ2-7; TRBD2 matches 9 bases. CDR1 and CDR2 from the germline V gene are ENHRY and SYGVKD. The CDR3 runs to 16 residues. The ends lost 4 bases at V and 0 bases at J; junction bases unmatched: 7.

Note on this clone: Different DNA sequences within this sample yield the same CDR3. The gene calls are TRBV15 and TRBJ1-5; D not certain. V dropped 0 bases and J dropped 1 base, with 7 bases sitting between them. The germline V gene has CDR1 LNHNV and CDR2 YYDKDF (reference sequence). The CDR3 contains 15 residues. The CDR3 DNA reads TGTGCCACCAGCAGAGATGGCCGGAGCAATCAGCCCCAGCATTTT. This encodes CATSRDGRSNQPQHF.

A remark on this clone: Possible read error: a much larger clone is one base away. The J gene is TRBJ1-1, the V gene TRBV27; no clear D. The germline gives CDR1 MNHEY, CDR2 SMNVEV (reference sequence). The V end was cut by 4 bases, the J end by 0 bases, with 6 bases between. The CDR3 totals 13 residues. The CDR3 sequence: CASSYSMNTEAFF. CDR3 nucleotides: TGTGCCAGCAGTTACTCGATGAACACTGAAGCTTTCTTT.

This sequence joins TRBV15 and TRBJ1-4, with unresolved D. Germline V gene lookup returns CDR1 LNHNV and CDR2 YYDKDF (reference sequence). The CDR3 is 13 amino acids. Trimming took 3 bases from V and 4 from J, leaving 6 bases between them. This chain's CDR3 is CATSRSDNEKLFF. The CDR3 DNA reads TGTGCCACCAGCAGGTCCGATAATGAAAAACTGTTTTTT.